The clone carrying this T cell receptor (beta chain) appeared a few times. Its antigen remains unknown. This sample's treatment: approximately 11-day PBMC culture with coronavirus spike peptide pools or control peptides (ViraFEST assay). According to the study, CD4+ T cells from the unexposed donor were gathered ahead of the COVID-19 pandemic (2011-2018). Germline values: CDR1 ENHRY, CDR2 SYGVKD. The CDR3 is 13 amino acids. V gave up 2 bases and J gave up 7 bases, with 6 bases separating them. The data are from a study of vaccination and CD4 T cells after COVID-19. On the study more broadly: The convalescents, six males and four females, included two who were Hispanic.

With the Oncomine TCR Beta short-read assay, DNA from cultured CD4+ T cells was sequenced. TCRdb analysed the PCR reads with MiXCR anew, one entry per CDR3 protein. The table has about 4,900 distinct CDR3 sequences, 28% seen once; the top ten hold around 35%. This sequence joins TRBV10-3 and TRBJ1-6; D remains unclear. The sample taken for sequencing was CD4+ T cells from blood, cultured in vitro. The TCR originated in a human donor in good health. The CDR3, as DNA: TGTGCCATCAGTGAGATACAGAATTCACCCCTCCACTTT. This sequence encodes CAISEIQNSPLHF.